The 3 T cell receptor beta chains given below trace back to one sample, sequenced in a study of T cell responses to AZD1222 COVID-19 vaccine. Clones were sequenced by immunoSEQ multiplex PCR, and TCRdb holds only the in-frame ones, with some missing. In the table there are 150,000 to 200,000 clones, 90% of which are singletons. Sequenced material: peripheral blood, taken on day 0 of AZD1222 vaccination. These TCRs come from an adult in good health.

The rearrangement joins TRBV23-1 to TRBJ2-7; D not resolved. TRBV23-1 is known as an ORF, though its function is uncertain. V lost 3 bases, J lost 3 bases, and 21 bases lay in between. This CDR3 comprises 17 residues. CDR3 loop: CASSQPPTGQPFYEQYF. CDR3 bases: TGCGCCAGCAGTCAGCCTCCTACCGGGCAACCCTTCTACGAGCAGTACTTC.

The chain uses TRBV9 and TRBJ1-3; D call uncertain. This CDR3 has 13 amino acids. Trimming left V 4 bases short and J 4 bases short, with 9 bases between. Germline CDR1 SGDLS, CDR2 YYNGEE. CDR3: CASSISGGNTIYF. Here the CDR3 DNA reads TGTGCCAGCAGCATCAGTGGGGGAAACACCATATATTTT.

This clone was observed once. V is TRBV7-9 and J is TRBJ2-3; D is undetermined. V lost 1 base and J 6 bases, leaving 11 bases between the germline ends. The CDR3 spans 14 residues. Germline V lookup: CDR1 SEHNR, CDR2 FQNEAQ (reference sequence). The DNA of the CDR3 is TGTGCCAGCAGCTTAGTAGGTCTGGGTGATACGCAGTATTTT. Its translation: CASSLVGLGDTQYF.